This T cell receptor (beta chain) was captured by sequencing in a study of shared clonotypes between healthy human individuals. The CDR3 runs to 13 residues. V was trimmed by 5 bases and J by 12 bases, leaving 17 bases between them. The germline gives CDR1 LGHNA, CDR2 YNFKEQ. Measured with immunoSEQ multiplex PCR; TCRdb has only the in-frame clones, and not every one. The table lists about 470,000 clones, around 79% of them singletons. The source is a woman between 40 and 55 years old in good health. Some clones in this sample may be carry-over from other donors' samples. Specimen: PBMCs. The V gene is TRBV4-2, the J gene TRBJ2-1, with D perhaps being TRBD1 or TRBD2 (5 bases each). The CDR3 loop reads CASSGDGARPQFF. In DNA form, the CDR3 reads TGTGCCAGCAGCGGGGACGGGGCACGGCCGCAGTTCTTC.